The T cell receptor beta chain under discussion was sequenced for a study of identical twins. TCRdb re-analysed the 5' RACE reads in MiXCR, keeping a single row per CDR3 protein. This repertoire shows about 660,000 distinct CDR3 sequences, 8.6% found once; its top ten account for 0.75% to 1%. This CDR3 region has 16 residues. CDR1 and CDR2 from the germline V gene are SGHVS and FQNEAQ. Unmatched junction bases numbered 12, after V lost 5 bases and J lost 9 bases. This clonotype was seen more than once but under ten times. The same sample was also used in a study of yellow fever vaccine responses in identical twins.

The specimen was PBMCs. The source is a woman between 18 and 30 years old in good health. The V call is TRBV7-8, the J call TRBJ2-1; TRBD2 matches at 11 bases. This CDR3 is CASSLTSGRVTGEQFF. In DNA, the CDR3 is TGTGCCAGCAGCCTAACTAGCGGGAGAGTGACGGGTGAGCAGTTCTTC. Full variable domain (remainder filled in from reference TRBV7-8 and TRBJ2-1): GAGVSQSPRYKVAKRGQDVALRCDPISGHVSLFWYQQALGQGPEFLTYFQNEAQLDKSGLPSDRFFAERPEGSVSTLKIQRTQQEDSAVYLCASSLTSGRVTGEQFFGPGTRLTVL.